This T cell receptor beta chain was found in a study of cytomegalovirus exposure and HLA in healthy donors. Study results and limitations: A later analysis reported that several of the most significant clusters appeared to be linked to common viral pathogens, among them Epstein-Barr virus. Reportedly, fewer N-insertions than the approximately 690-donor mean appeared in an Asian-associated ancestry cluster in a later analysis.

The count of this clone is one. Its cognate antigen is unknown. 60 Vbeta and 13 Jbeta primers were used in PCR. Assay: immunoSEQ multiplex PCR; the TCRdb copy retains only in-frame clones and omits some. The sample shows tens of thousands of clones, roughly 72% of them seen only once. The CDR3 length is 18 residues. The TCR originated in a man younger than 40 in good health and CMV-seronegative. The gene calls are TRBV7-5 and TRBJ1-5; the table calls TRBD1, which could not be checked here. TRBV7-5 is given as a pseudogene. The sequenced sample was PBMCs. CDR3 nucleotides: TGTGCCAGAAGCTGCAGGGGATTAGGCCCCGTGCCCGATCAGCCCCAGCATTTT. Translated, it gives CARSCRGLGPVPDQPQHF.